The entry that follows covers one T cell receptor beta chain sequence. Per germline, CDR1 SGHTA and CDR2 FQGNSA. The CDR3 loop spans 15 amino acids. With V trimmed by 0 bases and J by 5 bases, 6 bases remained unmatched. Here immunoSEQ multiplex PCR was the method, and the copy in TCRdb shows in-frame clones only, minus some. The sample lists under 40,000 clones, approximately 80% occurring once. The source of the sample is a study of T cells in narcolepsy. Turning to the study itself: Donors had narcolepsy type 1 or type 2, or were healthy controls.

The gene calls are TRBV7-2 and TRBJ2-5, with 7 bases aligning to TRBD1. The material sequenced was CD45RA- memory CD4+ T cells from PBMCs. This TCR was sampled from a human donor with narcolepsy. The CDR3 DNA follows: TGTGCCAGCAGCTTAGCGAAGGGGGCAGGCGAGACCCAGTACTTC. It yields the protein CASSLAKGAGETQYF. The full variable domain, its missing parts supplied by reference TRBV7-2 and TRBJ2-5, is GAGVSQSPSNKVTEKGKDVELRCDPISGHTALYWYRQSLGQGLEFLIYFQGNSAPDKSGLPSDRFSAERTGGSVSTLTIQRTQQEDSAVYLCASSLAKGAGETQYFGPGTRLLVL.